Following are 5 T cell receptor beta chains from one sample sequenced in a study of blood T cell repertoires in COVID-19. Libraries were prepared by immunoSEQ multiplex PCR; TCRdb keeps only in-frame clonotypes and omits some of them. The table shows about 480,000 clones, with roughly 90% occurring only once. The sample was PBMCs or T cells enriched from blood (not recorded which). Receptor source: a woman between 40 and 55 years old who had recovered from COVID-19.

The rearrangement links TRBV2 to TRBJ1-1, with D possibly matching TRBD1 (6 bases). The CDR3 extends over 13 amino acids. V was cut by 8 bases and J by 4 bases, with 14 bases left in between. Germline assignment: CDR1 SNHLY and CDR2 FYNNEI. The CDR3 protein is CASRRQVGTEAFF. DNA of the CDR3: TGTGCCAGCCGAAGACAGGTTGGCACTGAAGCTTTCTTT. Supplemented by reference TRBV2 and TRBJ1-1, the full variable domain reads EPEVTQTPSHQVTQMGQEVILRCVPISNHLYFYWYRQILGQKVEFLVSFYNNEISEKSEIFDDQFSVERPDGSNFTLKIRSTKLEDSAMYFCASRRQVGTEAFFGQGTRLTVV.

This clone appeared once. V is TRBV19 and J is TRBJ2-5, with TRBD1 matching 9 bases. This CDR3 region has 14 residues. J lost 5 bases, V lost 4 bases, and 5 bases had no gene match. The germline V gene has CDR1 LNHDA and CDR2 SQIVND (reference sequence). Here the CDR3 DNA reads TGTGCCAGTAGTAGGACAGGGGATTGGGAGACCCAGTACTTC. Its protein product is CASSRTGDWETQYF.

The chain combines TRBV29-1 with TRBJ1-4; 8 nucleotides agree with TRBD1. With V trimmed by 6 bases and J by 7 bases, 7 bases remained unmatched. Germline lookup yields CDR1 SQVTM and CDR2 ANQGSEA. This CDR3 is built from 13 residues. The CDR3 DNA sequence: TGCAGCGTGGGACAGGTCCAAGGTGAAAAACTGTTTTTT. Its translation: CSVGQVQGEKLFF.

DNA for the CDR3: TGTGCCAGTAGTATGAACAGGGGGGACACCATATATTTT. Translated: CASSMNRGDTIYF. The chain has TRBV19 and TRBJ1-3; 8 positions agree with TRBD1. The CDR3 contains 13 residues. Germline V gene lookup returns CDR1 LNHDA and CDR2 SQIVND (reference sequence). V gave up 3 bases and J gave up 8 bases; unmatched junction bases: 3.

The V gene is TRBV5-6, the J gene TRBJ1-1, with a possible D match to TRBD1 (5 bases). CDR1 and CDR2 from the germline V gene are SGHDT and YYEEEE. Deletions cut 4 bases from V and 5 bases from J, with 15 bases between. The CDR3 extends over 14 amino acids. As DNA, the CDR3 is TGTGCCAGCAGCCGTATCGGAGGGGAGACTGAAGCTTTCTTT. Amino acids: CASSRIGGETEAFF.